This T cell receptor (beta chain) was identified in a study of control samples from healthy donors and cancer patients. Per the germline V gene, CDR1 is SQVTM and CDR2 is ANQGSEA. This CDR3 comprises 12 residues. V shed 5 bases and J shed 0 bases, with 8 bases lying between them. TCRdb's copy holds only in-frame clones and misses some; the assay was immunoSEQ multiplex PCR. The repertoire holds approximately 100,000 clones, with roughly 92% as singletons. V is TRBV29-1 and J is TRBJ2-7, with D maybe TRBD1 (6 bases). The sample taken for sequencing was blood. The source is a human donor in good health. The donor label of this sample is uncertain. CDR3: CSVRDISYEQYF. The CDR3 coding sequence is TGCAGCGTTCGGGACATCTCCTACGAGCAGTACTTC.